The sequence of this TCR beta chain was determined in a study of brain T cells in children with intractable seizures. Sequenced by immunoSEQ multiplex PCR; TCRdb stores in-frame clones only, minus some. Of roughly 64,000 clones listed, more than 95% were seen once; the top ten hold more than 0.3%. The V gene end was trimmed by 2 bases and the J gene end by 8 bases; junction bases not matched to a gene: 5. This CDR3 is 14 amino acids long. Germline CDR1 and CDR2: MNHEY and SVGAGI. Source: peripheral blood, taken at surgery. This receptor was identified in a boy younger than two with focal cortical dysplasia and intractable seizures. The chain employs TRBV6-5 and TRBJ1-2; 10 bases fit TRBD1. CDR3 DNA: TGTGCCAGCAGTTACCGGGACAGGGGTGGCGGCTACACCTTC. It yields the protein CASSYRDRGGGYTF.